This note documents a single T cell receptor beta chain sequence. How the authors handled the data: How many nucleated cells were present was estimated from reference gene primer amplification. Only in-frame clones appear in the TCRdb table, and some are missing; sequencing was by immunoSEQ multiplex PCR. That table furnishes V, J and clone size, whereas the DNA furnished D and trimming. The table shows about 150,000 clones, with 70% to 90% occurring only once. The record originates from a study of blood T cell repertoires in COVID-19. Study as a whole: The study drew acute and convalescent COVID-19 samples from the United States, Italy and Spain. Sample material is recorded as cDNA or gDNA derived from T cells, B-cell-depleted T cells, or PBMCs.

The ends were cut back, 4 bases at V and 0 bases at J, with 7 bases in the middle. CDR3 size: 13 residues. Germline CDR1 reads GTSNPN; CDR2 reads SVGIG (reference sequence). The receptor was derived from a woman between 55 and 75 years old with COVID-19, enrolled during active disease. The chain is built from TRBV30 and TRBJ1-3; the D is unclear. Material: peripheral blood. The DNA of the CDR3 is TGTGCCTGGAATAGCTTCTCTGGAAACACCATATATTTT. It yields the protein CAWNSFSGNTIYF.